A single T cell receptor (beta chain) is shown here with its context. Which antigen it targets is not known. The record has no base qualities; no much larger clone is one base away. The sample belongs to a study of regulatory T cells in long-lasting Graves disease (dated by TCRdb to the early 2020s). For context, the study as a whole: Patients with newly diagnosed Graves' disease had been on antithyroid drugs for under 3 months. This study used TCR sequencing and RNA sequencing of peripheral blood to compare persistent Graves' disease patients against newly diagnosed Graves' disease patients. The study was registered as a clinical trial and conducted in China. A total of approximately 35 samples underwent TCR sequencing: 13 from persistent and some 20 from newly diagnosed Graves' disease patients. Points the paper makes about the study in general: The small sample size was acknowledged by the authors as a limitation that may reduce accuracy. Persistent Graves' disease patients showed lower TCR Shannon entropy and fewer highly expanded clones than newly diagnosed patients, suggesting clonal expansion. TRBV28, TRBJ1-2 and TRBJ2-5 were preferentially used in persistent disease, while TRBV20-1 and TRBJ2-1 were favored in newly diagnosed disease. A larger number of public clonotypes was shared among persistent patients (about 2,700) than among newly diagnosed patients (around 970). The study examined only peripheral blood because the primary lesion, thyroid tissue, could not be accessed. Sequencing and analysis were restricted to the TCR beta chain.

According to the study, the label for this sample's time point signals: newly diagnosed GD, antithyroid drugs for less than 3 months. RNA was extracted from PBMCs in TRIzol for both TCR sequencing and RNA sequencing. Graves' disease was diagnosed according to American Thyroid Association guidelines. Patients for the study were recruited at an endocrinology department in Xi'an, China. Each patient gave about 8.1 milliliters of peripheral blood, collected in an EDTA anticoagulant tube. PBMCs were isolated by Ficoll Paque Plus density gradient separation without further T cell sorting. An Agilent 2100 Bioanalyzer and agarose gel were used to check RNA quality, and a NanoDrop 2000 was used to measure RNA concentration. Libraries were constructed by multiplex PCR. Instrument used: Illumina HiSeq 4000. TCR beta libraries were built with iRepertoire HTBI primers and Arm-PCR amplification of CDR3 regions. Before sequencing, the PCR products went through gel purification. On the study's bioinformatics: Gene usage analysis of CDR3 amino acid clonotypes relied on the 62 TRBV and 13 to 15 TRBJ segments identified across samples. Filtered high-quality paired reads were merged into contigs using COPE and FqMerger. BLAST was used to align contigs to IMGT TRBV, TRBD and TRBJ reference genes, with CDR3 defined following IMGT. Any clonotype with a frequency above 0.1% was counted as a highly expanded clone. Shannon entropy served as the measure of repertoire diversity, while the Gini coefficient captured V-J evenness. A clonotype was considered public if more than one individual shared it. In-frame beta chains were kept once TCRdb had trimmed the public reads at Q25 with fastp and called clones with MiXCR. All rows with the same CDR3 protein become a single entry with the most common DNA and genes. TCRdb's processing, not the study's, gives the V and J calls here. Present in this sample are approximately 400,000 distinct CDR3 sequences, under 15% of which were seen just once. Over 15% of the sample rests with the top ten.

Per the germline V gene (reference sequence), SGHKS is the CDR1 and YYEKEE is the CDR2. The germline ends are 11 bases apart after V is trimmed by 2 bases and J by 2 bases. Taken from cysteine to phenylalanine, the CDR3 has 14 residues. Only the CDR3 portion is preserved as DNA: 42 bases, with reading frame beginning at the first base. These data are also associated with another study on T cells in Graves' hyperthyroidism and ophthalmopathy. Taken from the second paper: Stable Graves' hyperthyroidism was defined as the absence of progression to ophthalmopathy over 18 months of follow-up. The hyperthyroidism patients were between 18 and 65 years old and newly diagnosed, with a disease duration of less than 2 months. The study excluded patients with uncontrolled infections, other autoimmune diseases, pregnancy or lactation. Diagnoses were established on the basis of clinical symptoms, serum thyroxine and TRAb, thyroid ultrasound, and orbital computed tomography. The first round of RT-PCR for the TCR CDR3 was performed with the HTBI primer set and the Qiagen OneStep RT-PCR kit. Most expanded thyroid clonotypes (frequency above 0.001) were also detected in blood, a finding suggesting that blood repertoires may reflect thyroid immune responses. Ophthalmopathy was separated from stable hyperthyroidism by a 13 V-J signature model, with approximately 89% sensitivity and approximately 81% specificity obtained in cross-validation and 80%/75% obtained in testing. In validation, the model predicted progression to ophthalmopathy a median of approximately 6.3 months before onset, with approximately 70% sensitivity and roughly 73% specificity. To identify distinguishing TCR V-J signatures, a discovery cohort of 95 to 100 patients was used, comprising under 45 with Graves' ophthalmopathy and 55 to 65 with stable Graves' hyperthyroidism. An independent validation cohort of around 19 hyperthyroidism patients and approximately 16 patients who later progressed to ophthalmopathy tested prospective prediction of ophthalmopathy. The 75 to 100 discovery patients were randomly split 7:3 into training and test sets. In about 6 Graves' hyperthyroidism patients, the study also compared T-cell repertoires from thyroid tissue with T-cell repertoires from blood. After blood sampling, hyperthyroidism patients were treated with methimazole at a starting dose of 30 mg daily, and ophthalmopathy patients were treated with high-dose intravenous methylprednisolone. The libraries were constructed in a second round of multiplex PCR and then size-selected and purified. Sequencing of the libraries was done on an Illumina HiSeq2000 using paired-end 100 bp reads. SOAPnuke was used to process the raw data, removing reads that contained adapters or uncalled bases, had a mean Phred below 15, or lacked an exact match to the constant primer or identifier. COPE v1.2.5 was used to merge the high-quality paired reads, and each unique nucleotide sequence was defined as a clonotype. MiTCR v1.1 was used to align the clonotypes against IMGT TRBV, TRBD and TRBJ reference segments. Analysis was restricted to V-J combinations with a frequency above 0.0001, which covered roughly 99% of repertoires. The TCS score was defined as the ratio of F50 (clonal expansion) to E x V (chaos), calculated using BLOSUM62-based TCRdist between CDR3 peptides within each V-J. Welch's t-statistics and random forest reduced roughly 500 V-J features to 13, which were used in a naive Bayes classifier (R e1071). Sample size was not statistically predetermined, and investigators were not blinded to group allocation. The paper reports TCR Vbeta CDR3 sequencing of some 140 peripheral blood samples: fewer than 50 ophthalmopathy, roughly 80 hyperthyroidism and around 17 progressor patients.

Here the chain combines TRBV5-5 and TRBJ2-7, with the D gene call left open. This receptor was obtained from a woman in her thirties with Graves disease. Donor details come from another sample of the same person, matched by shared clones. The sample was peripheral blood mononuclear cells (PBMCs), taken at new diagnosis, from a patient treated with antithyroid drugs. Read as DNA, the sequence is TGTGCCAGCAGCTTCGGAGTGGGCACCTACGAGCAGTACTTC. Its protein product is CASSFGVGTYEQYF.